This T cell receptor (beta chain) was observed in a study of cytomegalovirus exposure and HLA in healthy donors. Of note for this clone: At one boundary the junction diverges from the germline segment, which might be a read error.

60 Vbeta and 13 Jbeta primers were used in PCR. Clones were sequenced by immunoSEQ multiplex PCR, and TCRdb holds only the in-frame ones, with some missing. The table shows 37,000 or so clones, with approximately 80% occurring only once. This CDR3 has 14 residues. Germline V gene lookup returns CDR1 SGHRS and CDR2 YFSETQ. Material for sequencing was PBMCs. The origin of this receptor is a woman aged 35 to 49 in good health and CMV-seronegative. V and J are TRBV5-1 and TRBJ2-1; 7 bases match TRBD1. The CDR3 region is CASSGLGGKNGQFF. The CDR3 DNA sequence: TGCGCCAGCAGCGGCCTAGGGGGCAAGAATGGGCAGTTCTTC.